A single sample gave rise to the 24 T cell receptor beta chains below, sequenced in a study of blood T cell repertoires in COVID-19. Using immunoSEQ multiplex PCR, the repertoire was profiled, and TCRdb retains in-frame clones only, with some absent. The table has around 78,000 clones, around 90% seen once. The sample was peripheral blood. The source of these receptors is a woman aged 45-65 years in a cohort sampled during active COVID-19.

This chain joins TRBV2 and TRBJ1-2; 9 bases are a match to TRBD1. V gave up 6 bases and J gave up 5 bases; unmatched junction bases: 7. The length of the CDR3 is 14 residues. CDR1 and CDR2 from the germline V gene are SNHLY and FYNNEI. The CDR3 region has the DNA TGTGCCAGCAGAGGGGGGACAGGGTCTTATGGCTACACCTTC. It translates to CASRGGTGSYGYTF.

The chain links TRBV7-9 to TRBJ1-1; D is perhaps TRBD1 (6 bases). This CDR3 has 16 amino acids. Germline values: CDR1 SEHNR, CDR2 FQNEAQ (reference sequence). V gave up 8 bases and J gave up 1 base, with 20 bases separating them. The DNA for the CDR3 is TGTGCCAGCCTCTTTACCCCGGGACACACGAACACTGAAGCTTTCTTT. Its protein is CASLFTPGHTNTEAFF.

This clone has only one observation. The CDR3: CAIEGRTGAENGYTF. CDR3 DNA: TGTGCCATCGAAGGACGGACAGGGGCGGAGAATGGCTACACCTTC. The chain links TRBV28 to TRBJ1-2, with TRBD1 identical over 9 bases. Germline CDR1 is MDHEN and CDR2 is SYDVKM. The CDR3 is made up of 15 amino acids. The V and J ends lost 10 bases and 6 bases, in that order; junction bases with no gene match: 15.

The chain uses TRBV28 and TRBJ1-5; tentatively, D is TRBD1 (5 bases). Trimming shortened V by 6 bases and J by 7 bases, and 16 bases separated the two germline ends. CDR1 is MDHEN and CDR2 is SYDVKM in the germline V gene. This CDR3 is 14 amino acids long. CDR3 loop: CASSSPRGGQPQHF. Written as DNA, the CDR3 is TGTGCCAGCAGCTCCCCTCGGGGGGGGCAGCCCCAGCATTTT. The variable domain in full, with the rest retrieved from reference TRBV28 and TRBJ1-5, is DVKVTQSSRYLVKRTGEKVFLECVQDMDHENMFWYRQDPGLGLRLIYFSYDVKMKEKGDIPEGYSVSREKKERFSLILESASTNQTSMYLCASSSPRGGQPQHFGDGTRLSIL.

The chain recombines TRBV5-3 with TRBJ2-7, with 8 bases matching TRBD1. TRBV5-3 is an open reading frame whose function is uncertain. V gave up 0 bases and J gave up 4 bases; unmatched junction bases: 3. The CDR3 is 14 amino acids. In DNA form, the CDR3 reads TGTGCCAGAAGCTTGGTAGGACAGGGTTACGAGCAGTACTTC. This gives the protein CARSLVGQGYEQYF.

This chain uses TRBV4-1 with TRBJ1-6; 10 bases align to TRBD1. CDR3 size: 15 residues. The trim removed 0 bases at V and 10 bases at J, leaving 3 bases unmatched. The germline gives CDR1 MGHRA, CDR2 YSYEKL. The chain's CDR3 is CASSQEGTGDSPLHF. In DNA form, the CDR3 reads TGCGCCAGCAGCCAAGAGGGGACAGGGGACTCACCCCTCCACTTT.

This chain joins TRBV10-1 and TRBJ2-5; TRBD2 might be the D (5 bases). Germline V CDR1 and CDR2: WNHNN, SYGVQD (reference sequence). This CDR3 has 18 residues. Trimming pared 3 bases from V and 0 bases from J, leaving 20 bases between. This chain's CDR3 is CASSEGRVVPAHQETQYF. The CDR3 coding sequence is TGCGCCAGCAGTGAAGGGCGGGTCGTTCCGGCGCACCAAGAGACCCAGTACTTC.

This chain uses TRBV27 with TRBJ1-1; the match to TRBD1 covers 9 bases. V lost 5 bases to trimming and J lost 2 bases; unmatched junction nucleotides: 24. This CDR3 is built from 21 residues. Germline CDR1 reads MNHEY; CDR2 reads SMNVEV (reference sequence). This CDR3 reads CASSVTGGVRMTDSFNTEAFF. The CDR3 DNA is TGTGCCAGCAGTGTCACAGGGGGCGTAAGAATGACCGACTCATTCAACACTGAAGCTTTCTTT.

This rearrangement joins TRBV9 to TRBJ1-4; maybe TRBD1 (6 bases). The V gene lost 3 bases and the J gene lost 8 bases, with 14 bases spanning the gap. CDR3 length: 14 amino acids. Germline V gene sequence: CDR1 SGDLS, CDR2 YYNGEE. The CDR3 is CASSAQGLGEKLFF. DNA for the CDR3: TGTGCCAGCAGCGCACAGGGCCTCGGCGAAAAACTGTTTTTT.

This rearrangement joins TRBV15 to TRBJ2-7; tentative D call: TRBD1 (5 bases). Germline values: CDR1 LNHNV, CDR2 YYDKDF (reference sequence). The length of the CDR3 is 13 residues. Trimming stripped 4 bases from V and 3 bases from J, with 10 bases between. CDR3 bases: TGTGCCACCAGCAAGGGAAGGGGCTACGAGCAGTACTTC. The encoded protein is CATSKGRGYEQYF.

The chain uses TRBV28 and TRBJ1-1; 7 positions match TRBD1. This CDR3 is 15 amino acids long. Trimming at V came to 6 bases and at J to 2 bases, leaving 9 bases not matched to a gene. CDR1 and CDR2 from the germline V gene are MDHEN and SYDVKM. The CDR3, as DNA: TGTGCCAGCAGGAGTCCGGGACAGACAAACACTGAAGCTTTCTTT. The encoded protein is CASRSPGQTNTEAFF.

The genes are TRBV28 and TRBJ1-1; 7 bases fit TRBD1. V lost 3 bases, J lost 0 bases, and 7 bases stayed unmatched. The CDR3 covers 16 residues. Germline V gives CDR1 MDHEN, CDR2 SYDVKM. The CDR3 DNA reads as TGTGCCAGCAGTTTCCGACAGGGACCCTTGAACACTGAAGCTTTCTTT. Amino acid sequence: CASSFRQGPLNTEAFF.

The gene calls are TRBV7-6 and TRBJ2-5; TRBD2 might be the D (5 bases). The V gene lost 1 base and the J gene lost 5 bases, with 14 bases spanning the gap. CDR3 length equals 15 residues. The V gene's germline CDR1 is SGHVS and CDR2 FNYEAQ. As DNA, the CDR3 is TGTGCCAGCAGCTTAGGTGGGAGTCAATGGGAGACCCAGTACTTC. Amino acids: CASSLGGSQWETQYF. The full variable domain, in which reference TRBV7-6 and TRBJ2-5 provide the parts outside the CDR3, is GAGVSQSPRYKVTKRGQDVALRCDPISGHVSLYWYRQALGQGPEFLTYFNYEAQQDKSGLPNDRFSAERPEGSISTLTIQRTEQRDSAMYRCASSLGGSQWETQYFGPGTRLLVL.

This sequence joins TRBV19 and TRBJ1-6; 8 nucleotides align to TRBD1. V lost 5 bases to trimming and J lost 8 bases; unmatched junction nucleotides: 5. CDR1 is LNHDA and CDR2 is SQIVND in the germline V gene (reference sequence). The CDR3 sequence is 14 residues long. The CDR3 sequence is CASSPDRAYSPLHF. The CDR3 nucleotides read TGTGCCAGTAGTCCGGACAGGGCCTATTCACCCCTCCACTTT.

The V and J genes are TRBV28 and TRBJ2-7, with 7 nucleotides matching TRBD1. Germline CDR1 reads MDHEN; CDR2 reads SYDVKM. The CDR3 runs to 13 residues. The V gene end was trimmed by 6 bases and the J gene end by 2 bases; junction bases not matched to a gene: 4. Written as DNA, the CDR3 is TGTGCCAGCAGCCTAGGGGGCACCTACGAGCAGTACTTC. Protein product: CASSLGGTYEQYF.

The rearrangement links TRBV29-1 to TRBJ1-1, with no clear D. Trimming removed 5 bases at V and 7 bases at J, with 17 bases between. CDR3 size: 13 residues. CDR1 SQVTM and CDR2 ANQGSEA come from the germline V gene. The CDR3 here is CSVPHVRNGEAFF. The CDR3 nucleotides are TGCAGCGTTCCTCACGTGCGAAACGGTGAAGCTTTCTTT.

The chain has TRBV5-5 and TRBJ2-7, with D possibly matching TRBD2 (5 bases). This CDR3 contains 13 residues. The V gene's germline CDR1 is SGHKS and CDR2 YYEKEE (reference sequence). Trimming took 2 bases from V and 3 from J, leaving 9 bases between them. The CDR3 bases are TGTGCCAGCAGCTTAAACGGGAACTACGAGCAGTACTTC. Amino acids: CASSLNGNYEQYF.

The chain combines TRBV28 with TRBJ2-2; TRBD2 is a possible D gene (7 bases). Per the germline V gene, CDR1 is MDHEN and CDR2 is SYDVKM. This CDR3 is built from 15 residues. V was cut by 3 bases and J by 3 bases, with 11 bases left in between. The CDR3 here is CASSFGGRDTGELFF. The CDR3 DNA reads TGTGCCAGCAGTTTCGGGGGGCGCGACACCGGGGAGCTGTTTTTT.

The chain combines TRBV6-5 with TRBJ2-3; perhaps TRBD1 as D (5 bases). The CDR3 loop spans 14 amino acids. Germline CDR1 is MNHEY and CDR2 is SVGAGI. Trimming took off 8 bases at V and 4 bases at J, with 16 bases between the two ends. The CDR3 nucleotides read TGTGCCAGCCAGGGTCTACAACACGCAGATACGCAGTATTTT. Its translation: CASQGLQHADTQYF.

V is TRBV3-1 (or the pseudogene TRBV3-2) and J is TRBJ1-3; D gene ambiguous. Looked up from germline, CDR1 is LGHDT and CDR2 is YNNKEL (reference sequence). This CDR3 comprises 15 residues. V was shortened by 3 bases and J by 4 bases, with 13 bases between the two germline ends. The CDR3 loop is CASSQSGLPGNTIYF. The CDR3 DNA follows: TGTGCCAGCAGCCAGAGCGGCCTACCAGGAAACACCATATATTTT.

This clone was seen once. The gene calls are TRBV7-9 and TRBJ2-3; 7 nucleotides agree with TRBD1. The CDR3 spans 17 residues. V shed 3 bases and J 0 bases; nucleotides not matched to a gene: 9. Germline CDR1 and CDR2: SEHNR and FQNEAQ (reference sequence). The CDR3 loop is CASSLGTASPSTDTQYF. The CDR3 DNA sequence: TGTGCCAGCAGCTTGGGGACAGCCTCTCCTAGCACAGATACGCAGTATTTT.

This sequence joins TRBV12-2 and TRBJ2-5; the tabulated D call, TRBD2, remains unverified against the DNA. TRBV12-2 is marked as a pseudogene. The CDR3 totals 15 residues. The CDR3 spells CASHSELFPWETQYF. The CDR3, as DNA: TGTGCAAGTCATTCGGAGCTCTTCCCTTGGGAGACCCAGTACTTC.

The gene calls are TRBV6-5 and TRBJ1-5, with 7 nucleotides matching TRBD1. J was trimmed by 3 bases and V by 6 bases; bases with no gene match: 5. The germline V gene encodes CDR1 MNHEY and CDR2 SVGAGI. This CDR3 is built from 14 residues. The CDR3 sequence is CASSRQGYNQPQHF. In DNA, the CDR3 is TGTGCCAGCAGCCGACAGGGTTACAATCAGCCCCAGCATTTT.

The CDR3 spells CASSFLVAGRYTGELFF. CDR3 in DNA: TGTGCCAGCAGCTTTTTGGTAGCAGGGAGGTACACCGGGGAGCTGTTTTTT. The chain couples TRBV5-5 to TRBJ2-2; D is possibly TRBD2 (6 bases). The germline gives CDR1 SGHKS, CDR2 YYEKEE (reference sequence). Trimming stripped 2 bases from V and 3 bases from J, with 17 bases between. The CDR3 has 17 amino acids.